This T cell receptor (beta chain) was identified in a study of OX40 agonist ivuxolimab in advanced cancers. Study summary: Anti-PD-1, anti-PD-L1 or anti-CTLA-4 therapy given earlier was allowed, and around 40% had some. Three patients had partial responses: one hepatocellular carcinoma, two cutaneous melanoma.

This table comes from immunoSEQ multiplex PCR, and its TCRdb copy is limited to in-frame clones, with some not included. The sample carries around 69,000 clones, 65% to 90% recorded once. CDR3 size: 12 residues. CDR1 is GTSNPN, CDR2 SVGIG, per germline (reference sequence). Between the trimmed V and J ends, which lost 2 bases and 4 bases, there was a span of 8 bases. General study results and limits: At 0.1 to 3.0 mg/kg and by week 6, clonal expansion occurred in CD4+ and CD8+ blood T cells.

Remarks on this clone: What it binds is not known.

This chain joins TRBV30 and TRBJ1-2; possible D gene TRBD1, 6 bases. This clonotype was obtained from an adult with an advanced solid tumor such as melanoma, head and neck, liver or kidney cancer. The sequencing here drew on CD4+ or CD8+ T cells sorted from blood, taken in a trial of the OX40 agonist ivuxolimab. CDR3 coding DNA: TGTGCCTGGAGTCGGGACACCTATGGCTACACCTTC. Translated, it gives CAWSRDTYGYTF.